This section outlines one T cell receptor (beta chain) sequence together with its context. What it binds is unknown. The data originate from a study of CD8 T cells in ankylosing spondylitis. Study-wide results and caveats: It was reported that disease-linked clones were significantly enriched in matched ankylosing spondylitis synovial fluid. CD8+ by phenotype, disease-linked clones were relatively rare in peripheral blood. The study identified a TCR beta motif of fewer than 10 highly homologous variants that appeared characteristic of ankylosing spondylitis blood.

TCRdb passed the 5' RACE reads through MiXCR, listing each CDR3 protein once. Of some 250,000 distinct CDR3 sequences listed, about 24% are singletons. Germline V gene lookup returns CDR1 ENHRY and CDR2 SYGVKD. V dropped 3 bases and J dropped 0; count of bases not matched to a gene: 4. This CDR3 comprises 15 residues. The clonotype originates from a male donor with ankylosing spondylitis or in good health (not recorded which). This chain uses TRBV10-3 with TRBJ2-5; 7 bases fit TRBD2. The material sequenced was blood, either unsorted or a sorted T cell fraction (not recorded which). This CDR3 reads CAISDSRGNQETQYF. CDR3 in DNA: TGTGCCATCAGTGATTCGCGGGGGAACCAAGAGACCCAGTACTTC.